The TCR beta chain described here comes from a study of cytomegalovirus exposure and HLA in healthy donors. Background on the study: Unique TCRs numbering roughly 85 million, obtained from HLA-typed donors, made up an early data release.

This PCR relied on a set of 60 Vbeta primers and 13 Jbeta primers. Repertoires were generated with immunoSEQ multiplex PCR, while TCRdb's copy carries only in-frame clones and drops some. There are 65,000 to 70,000 clones in the sample; roughly nine tenths occur only once, and 9.5% to 13% lies in the top ten. Germline V gene data show CDR1 as MDHEN and CDR2 as SYDVKM. CDR3 length equals 16 residues. The junction had 7 bases not matched to a gene; V was cut back by 2 bases and J by 1 base. Findings and caveats of the study: Clonal expansion, a later analysis showed, was greater in HLA-associated TCR beta chains than in equally common others. Because they were indistinguishable, some V segments, including TRBV6-2 and TRBV6-3, were excluded. Differences between HLA loci emerged in a later analysis of TCR association rates, with DRB1 most and HLA-C fewest.

With regard to this clone: The antigen remains unidentified.

The material sequenced was PBMCs. V is TRBV28 and J is TRBJ1-1; 7 nucleotides align to TRBD1. The origin of this receptor is a woman aged 25-40 years in good health and CMV-seropositive. The CDR3 is CASSLPWDRANTEAFF. CDR3 DNA sequence: TGTGCCAGCAGTTTACCGTGGGACAGAGCGAACACTGAAGCTTTCTTT.